One sample yielded the 18 T cell receptor beta chains listed below, sequenced in a study of cytomegalovirus exposure and HLA in healthy donors. Amplification used 60 Vbeta primers and 13 Jbeta primers. Clones were read by immunoSEQ multiplex PCR, and TCRdb kept only the in-frame ones, dropping some. The table has about 82,000 clones, roughly 67% seen once. The specimen sequenced was PBMCs. The receptors shown here come from a woman aged 50 to 60 in good health and CMV-seropositive.

A single count supports this clone. The V gene is TRBV13, the J gene TRBJ1-1; 9 bases align to TRBD1. CDR3 length equals 14 residues. Germline V gene sequence: CDR1 PRHDT, CDR2 FYEKMQ (reference sequence). With 5 bases clipped from V and 11 bases from J, the junction kept 12 bases outside the gene matches. The CDR3 DNA follows: TGTGCCAGCAGCCCGGGGACAGGGACCGAGCGGGCTTTCTTT. It yields the protein CASSPGTGTERAFF.

The gene calls are TRBV27 and TRBJ1-5; possible D gene TRBD1, 5 bases. V lost 6 bases and J 7 bases, leaving 16 bases between the germline ends. The length of the CDR3 is 14 residues. CDR1 MNHEY and CDR2 SMNVEV come from the germline V gene (reference sequence). DNA for the CDR3: TGTGCCAGCAGACTCGGGGGAGGCGGGCAGCCCCAGCATTTT. This gives the protein CASRLGGGGQPQHF.

This clone was recorded only once. The J gene is TRBJ2-7, the V gene TRBV6-6; D might be TRBD2 (6 bases). The germline gives CDR1 MNHNY, CDR2 SVGAGI (reference sequence). The ends were cut back, 2 bases at V and 1 base at J, with 12 bases in the middle. The CDR3 runs 15 residues. The CDR3 loop is CASSYRDLGSYEQYF. CDR3 nucleotides: TGTGCCAGCAGTTACAGGGACTTAGGGTCCTACGAGCAGTACTTC.

This clone was detected only once. The V gene is TRBV2, the J gene TRBJ2-1, with D tentatively TRBD2 (5 bases). V lost 2 bases and J lost 9, with 8 bases in between. The length of the CDR3 is 12 residues. In germline, CDR1 is SNHLY, CDR2 FYNNEI. The CDR3: CASSESGPEQFF. The CDR3 region has the DNA TGTGCCAGCAGTGAAAGCGGACCTGAGCAGTTCTTC.

V usage is TRBV13 and J usage is TRBJ1-5, with D unresolved. The CDR3 runs to 15 residues. Trimming stripped 2 bases from V and 3 bases from J, with 11 bases between. Germline values: CDR1 PRHDT, CDR2 FYEKMQ (reference sequence). The CDR3 nucleotides read TGTGCCAGCAGCTTAAGCCTCACCCCCAATCAGCCCCAGCATTTT. Protein sequence: CASSLSLTPNQPQHF.

This chain joins TRBV28 and TRBJ1-5; no reliable D call. The V end was cut by 6 bases, the J end by 0 bases, with 12 bases between. This CDR3 spans 15 amino acids. Germline V gene lookup returns CDR1 MDHEN and CDR2 SYDVKM. As DNA, the CDR3 is TGTGCCAGCAGAGTCGCGGGGAGTAGCAATCAGCCCCAGCATTTT. This sequence encodes CASRVAGSSNQPQHF. Combining the CDR3 with reference TRBV28 and TRBJ1-5 gives the whole variable domain DVKVTQSSRYLVKRTGEKVFLECVQDMDHENMFWYRQDPGLGLRLIYFSYDVKMKEKGDIPEGYSVSREKKERFSLILESASTNQTSMYLCASRVAGSSNQPQHFGDGTRLSIL.

This clone was found a few times. V is TRBV19 and J is TRBJ1-6; 8 bases agree with TRBD1. Germline V lookup: CDR1 LNHDA, CDR2 SQIVND (reference sequence). The CDR3 loop spans 16 amino acids. Trimming removed 5 bases from V and 5 bases from J; junction bases left unmatched: 8. CDR3 in amino acids: CASSPRDRFDNSPLHF. The CDR3, as DNA: TGTGCCAGTAGTCCCCGGGACAGGTTTGATAATTCACCCCTCCACTTT.

A few counts support this clone. This sequence joins TRBV5-4 and TRBJ1-1, with D perhaps TRBD1 (6 bases). Looked up from germline, CDR1 is SGHNT and CDR2 is YYREEE (reference sequence). V lost 0 bases and J lost 1, with 10 bases in between. This CDR3 region has 15 residues. CDR3 coding DNA: TGTGCCAGCAGCTTGGTTACAGGGCGGAACACTGAAGCTTTCTTT. Protein sequence: CASSLVTGRNTEAFF.

This clone was detected only a few times. The chain is built from TRBV28 and TRBJ1-1, with no clear D. The V gene lost 1 base and the J gene lost 3 bases, with 12 bases spanning the gap. In germline, CDR1 is MDHEN, CDR2 SYDVKM. The length of the CDR3 is 15 residues. In nucleotides, the CDR3 is TGTGCCAGCAGTTTATTAGAGAGCCTCGACACTGAAGCTTTCTTT. This codes for CASSLLESLDTEAFF.

This chain uses TRBV7-2 with TRBJ1-6; D may be TRBD1 (6 bases). CDR1 is SGHTA, CDR2 FQGNSA, per germline. V was clipped by 7 bases and J by 8 bases, with 15 bases between them. This CDR3 is built from 14 residues. The CDR3 loop is CASTTWGGDSPLHF. The DNA of the CDR3 is TGTGCCAGCACCACTTGGGGGGGCGATTCACCCCTCCACTTT.

V is TRBV6-5 and J is TRBJ2-1; 8 bases align to TRBD1. Losses at the gene ends were 6 bases for V and 12 bases for J; bases not matched to a gene: 7. CDR1 is MNHEY, CDR2 SVGAGI, per germline. The CDR3 extends over 12 amino acids. In DNA form, the CDR3 reads TGTGCCAGCAGGGATAGACAGGGGAGGCAGTTCTTC. Translating gives CASRDRQGRQFF.

This chain uses TRBV29-1 with TRBJ2-1; TRBD1 matches 8 bases. Trimming removed 1 base from V and 6 bases from J; junction bases left unmatched: 8. The germline gives CDR1 SQVTM, CDR2 ANQGSEA. The CDR3 loop spans 15 amino acids. In DNA, the CDR3 is TGCAGCGTTGAAGGGCCAGGGGGCGGTCTCAATGAGCAGTTCTTC. Translated: CSVEGPGGGLNEQFF.

The chain is built from TRBV28 and TRBJ2-7; D perhaps matches TRBD1 (6 bases). Per the germline V gene, CDR1 is MDHEN and CDR2 is SYDVKM. V was shortened by 2 bases and J by 6 bases, with 11 bases between the two germline ends. The CDR3 extends over 13 amino acids. The CDR3 region has the DNA TGTGCCAGCAGTTTAAGTCAGGGGTCCGAGCAGTACTTC. Its translation: CASSLSQGSEQYF.

The chain links TRBV10-3 to TRBJ1-4; D uncertain. Germline assignment: CDR1 ENHRY and CDR2 SYGVKD. The CDR3 runs to 17 residues. Trimming left V 1 base short and J 3 bases short, with 15 bases between. Here the CDR3 reads CAISEFASSGSNEKLFF. The CDR3 nucleotides are TGTGCCATCAGTGAGTTCGCCTCCTCGGGGTCTAATGAAAAACTGTTTTTT.

The chain couples TRBV7-2 to TRBJ2-1; 12 nucleotides agree with TRBD2. Germline V gene sequence: CDR1 SGHTA, CDR2 FQGNSA. V trimming: 0 bases; J trimming: 12 bases; junction bases outside the gene matches: 9. The CDR3 has 16 residues. The CDR3 spells CASSLARSLAGGRQFF. CDR3 nucleotides: TGTGCCAGCAGCTTAGCTAGGTCTCTAGCGGGGGGGCGGCAGTTCTTC.

In DNA form, the CDR3 reads TGTGCCAGCAGTGACGGGTCGGGGACAGGAGCTTTCTTT. It specifies CASSDGSGTGAFF. The chain joins TRBV6-4 to TRBJ1-1; 8 positions agree with TRBD1. CDR3 length: 13 residues. In germline, CDR1 is MRHNA, CDR2 SNTAGT. V was pared by 2 bases and J by 10 bases, with 6 bases of the junction left unmatched.

This clone was recorded a few times. J is TRBJ2-3 and V is TRBV19; TRBD2 is a possible D gene (6 bases). The CDR3 length is 13 residues. Germline-derived CDR1 and CDR2 are LNHDA and SQIVND (reference sequence). Between the trimmed V and J ends, which lost 8 bases and 11 bases, there was a span of 20 bases. For the CDR3, the DNA is TGTGCCAGTTCTCAAGGCGGGGCAGTTAGGCAGTATTTT. Translation: CASSQGGAVRQYF.

The chain uses TRBV27 and TRBJ2-1, with 10 bases fitting TRBD2. The length of the CDR3 is 15 residues. V was clipped by 6 bases and J by 6 bases; unmatched bases: 8. Germline values: CDR1 MNHEY, CDR2 SMNVEV (reference sequence). Here the CDR3 DNA reads TGTGCCAGCAGCCCCCTAGCGGGGGCTACCAATGAGCAGTTCTTC. Encoded protein: CASSPLAGATNEQFF.